This entry lists 5 T cell receptor beta chains sequenced from one sample in a study of T-cell memory formation after mild COVID-19. TCRdb analysed the 5' RACE reads with MiXCR anew, one entry per CDR3 protein. The data contain 350,000 to 500,000 distinct CDR3 sequences, 20% of them singletons. Sequencing was done on a sample of PBMCs or a T cell subset sorted from them (not recorded which). The receptors stem from an adult woman who had mild COVID-19 (a few samples of this study predate the infection). Cell type and time point are not known.

In this sample, this clonotype turned up a few times. The rearrangement uses TRBV6-5 and TRBJ1-2, with 9 bases matching TRBD1. The V and J ends lost 7 bases and 5 bases, in that order; junction bases with no gene match: 11. The V gene's germline CDR1 is MNHEY and CDR2 SVGAGI. CDR3 length equals 15 residues. The chain's CDR3 is CASKSAQGQGYGYTF. CDR3 DNA: TGTGCCAGCAAAAGCGCCCAGGGACAGGGTTATGGCTACACCTTC.

This clonotype was recorded a few times. V is TRBV5-1 and J is TRBJ1-1; perhaps TRBD1 as D (5 bases). The V gene lost 2 bases and the J gene lost 1 base, with 12 bases spanning the gap. CDR3 length: 15 residues. In germline, CDR1 is SGHRS, CDR2 YFSETQ. CDR3 in amino acids: CASSLGATTNTEAFF. The DNA of the CDR3 is TGCGCCAGCAGCTTAGGGGCCACCACGAACACTGAAGCTTTCTTT.

This clonotype occurred a few times. The J gene is TRBJ1-5, the V gene TRBV4-3, with D maybe TRBD1 (6 bases). Germline V gene sequence: CDR1 LGHNA, CDR2 YSLEER. V gave up 3 bases and J gave up 2 bases, with 11 bases separating them. CDR3 length: 15 residues. The CDR3 DNA sequence: TGCGCCAGCAGCCAGGCTAGGGGGGGCAATCAGCCCCAGCATTTT. It specifies CASSQARGGNQPQHF.

This chain links TRBV12-3 or TRBV12-4 with TRBJ1-5; D is perhaps TRBD1 (5 bases). V was clipped by 7 bases and J by 5 bases, with 12 bases between them. The CDR3 length is 13 residues. The CDR3 sequence: CASKRGLDQPQHF. DNA for the CDR3: TGTGCCAGCAAGAGGGGTTTGGATCAGCCCCAGCATTTT.

The rearrangement uses TRBV9 and TRBJ2-3; maybe TRBD1 (5 bases). Trimming left V 0 bases short and J 1 base short, with 12 bases between. Germline values: CDR1 SGDLS, CDR2 YYNGEE. The CDR3 has 16 residues. The chain's CDR3 is CASSVEGAFGTDTQYF. For the CDR3, the DNA is TGTGCCAGCAGCGTAGAAGGGGCATTTGGCACAGATACGCAGTATTTT.